This TCR beta chain originates from a study of regulatory T cells in long-lasting Graves disease. As for this clonotype: Its antigen is as yet unknown.

The sample's time point: persistent/refractory GD, antithyroid drugs over 5 years with positive TRAb. Preparation of the TCR library used RNA extracted from PBMCs. An endocrinology department in Xi'an, China, recruited the patients. Into tubes containing EDTA, roughly 10 milliliters of peripheral blood were drawn. There are 15 residues in the CDR3. Trimming took 6 bases from V and 5 from J; bases not matched to a gene: 7. Study-wide results and limits: Favored usage of TRBV28, TRBJ1-2 and TRBJ2-5 was recorded in persistent disease.

The TCR beta library used iRepertoire HTBI primers with Arm-PCR amplification of CDR3. Authors' methods: Overall, samples carried around 68 TRBV and 14 TRBJ segments. TCRdb used MiXCR to reprocess the multiplex PCR reads, holding one entry per CDR3 protein. The V and J calls shown here were made by TCRdb, not taken from the authors' results. In the table there are around 300,000 distinct CDR3 sequences, approximately 20% of which are singletons. The V and J genes are TRBV12-3 or TRBV12-4 and TRBJ2-2; 9 bases map to TRBD1. The material sequenced was peripheral blood mononuclear cells (PBMCs), taken when the disease was refractory, from a patient treated with antithyroid drugs. This TCR came from a female donor with Graves disease. The CDR3 region is CASRPTGGKTGELFF. CDR3 sequence (DNA): TGTGCCAGCAGGCCAACAGGGGGCAAGACCGGGGAGCTGTTTTTT.